One sample yielded the 31 T cell receptor beta chains listed below, sequenced in a study of CD8+ T cells in alopecia areata. In each case, RNA was isolated and then reverse transcribed into cDNA as the sequencing template. Sequencing used immunoSEQ multiplex PCR; TCRdb keeps in-frame clones, though not all of them. The sample has 210,000 or so clones; around 65% are singletons. The treatment was: oral pan-JAK inhibitor, 5-10 mg twice daily. Sequenced material: CD4+ T cells sorted from blood, taken at week 44, from a patient treated with tofacitinib. The origin of the receptors is a human donor with alopecia areata.

The rearrangement uses TRBV19 and TRBJ1-2; a possible D gene is TRBD1 (5 bases). Germline V CDR1 and CDR2: LNHDA, SQIVND (reference sequence). The germline V and J ends were trimmed by 3 bases and 7 bases, with 6 bases remaining between them. This CDR3 is built from 11 residues. CDR3 sequence: CASSIGAGYTF. Written as DNA, the CDR3 is TGTGCCAGTAGTATCGGGGCTGGCTACACCTTC.

This chain joins TRBV10-3 and TRBJ2-2; TRBD1 matches at 11 bases. This CDR3 is built from 14 residues. CDR1 and CDR2 (germline): ENHRY, SYGVKD. Trimming cost V 11 bases and J 3 bases; bases outside gene matches: 5. CDR3 nucleotides: TGTGCCGCGGGACAGGGGGAATACACCGGGGAGCTGTTTTTT. Amino acids: CAAGQGEYTGELFF.

J is TRBJ2-5 and V is TRBV10-3; tentatively, D is TRBD1 or TRBD2 (5 bases each). Judging by the DNA end, TRBJ2-7 fits better; the J call may be wrong. Per the germline V gene, CDR1 is ENHRY and CDR2 is SYGVKD. This CDR3 comprises 14 residues. The CDR3 DNA reads as TGTGCCATCAGTGGGGACGGCCTATTTGGCGAGCAGTACTTC. Its protein product is CAISGDGLFGEQYF.

The V and J genes are TRBV25-1 and TRBJ2-7, with D uncertain. The CDR3 is 11 amino acids. Germline CDR1 is MGHDK and CDR2 is SYGVNS. V lost 5 bases, J lost 3 bases, and 5 bases lay in between. The CDR3 DNA follows: TGTGCCAGCAGTAGACTCTACGAGCAGTACTTC. Translating it yields CASSRLYEQYF.

The V and J genes are TRBV2 and TRBJ2-1; D is undetermined. The CDR3 runs 11 residues. Germline loops: CDR1 SNHLY, CDR2 FYNNEI. V lost 5 bases and J lost 5, with 4 bases in between. The CDR3: CASSLDNEQFF. The CDR3 region has the DNA TGTGCCAGCAGTTTGGACAATGAGCAGTTCTTC. The full variable domain, in which reference TRBV2 and TRBJ2-1 provide the parts outside the CDR3, is EPEVTQTPSHQVTQMGQEVILRCVPISNHLYFYWYRQILGQKVEFLVSFYNNEISEKSEIFDDQFSVERPDGSNFTLKIRSTKLEDSAMYFCASSLDNEQFFGPGTRLTVL.

The chain has TRBV5-1 and TRBJ2-2, with a weak D call TRBD1 (5 bases). Germline loops: CDR1 SGHRS, CDR2 YFSETQ. V lost 4 bases, J lost 3 bases, and 13 bases lay in between. There are 15 residues in the CDR3. The CDR3 is CASSPRVLDTGELFF. CDR3 nucleotide sequence: TGCGCCAGCAGCCCCAGGGTACTGGACACCGGGGAGCTGTTTTTT.

This clone was recorded a few times. V usage is TRBV27 and J usage is TRBJ2-5; a weak D match, TRBD2 (5 bases). The CDR3 has 13 residues. From germline, CDR1 is MNHEY and CDR2 SMNVEV (reference sequence). The V gene lost 5 bases and the J gene lost 4 bases, with 11 bases spanning the gap. The CDR3 reads CASSQLGRETQYF. The CDR3 DNA follows: TGTGCCAGCAGTCAACTAGGTAGAGAGACCCAGTACTTC.

This chain uses TRBV28 with TRBJ1-6; 7 bases match TRBD1. V shed 6 bases, J shed 10 bases, and the junction held 12 bases outside the gene matches. Germline V lookup: CDR1 MDHEN, CDR2 SYDVKM. This CDR3 has 15 amino acids. The CDR3: CASSSGRQGNSPLHF. The CDR3 coding sequence is TGTGCCAGCAGCTCGGGAAGACAGGGCAACTCACCCCTCCACTTT.

Only a few counts were recorded for this clone. The rearrangement uses TRBV2 and TRBJ2-7; a weak D match, TRBD1 (6 bases). Germline CDR1 is SNHLY and CDR2 is FYNNEI. CDR3 length: 13 residues. Trimming took 1 base from V and 7 from J, leaving 11 bases between them. CDR3 DNA: TGTGCCAGCAGTGAAGTGAGGGACACGGAGCAGTACTTC. This gives the protein CASSEVRDTEQYF.

The chain uses TRBV29-1 and TRBJ2-3, with 9 bases matching TRBD2. This CDR3 is built from 13 residues. Germline lookup yields CDR1 SQVTM and CDR2 ANQGSEA. The V gene end was trimmed by 8 bases and the J gene end by 4 bases; junction bases not matched to a gene: 7. The CDR3 DNA is TGCAGCTTTGGTGCGGGGGGGCCAGATACGCAGTATTTT. The encoded protein is CSFGAGGPDTQYF.

A few counts support this clone. This chain connects TRBV5-1 to TRBJ2-5; D tentatively fits TRBD1 or TRBD2 (5 bases each). Germline CDR1 is SGHRS and CDR2 is YFSETQ. The CDR3 runs 16 residues. The V end was cut by 4 bases, the J end by 5 bases, with 21 bases between. Here the CDR3 reads CASSGGGSTQRETQYF. For the CDR3, the DNA is TGCGCCAGCAGCGGGGGTGGCAGCACCCAGAGGGAGACCCAGTACTTC.

V usage is TRBV29-1 and J usage is TRBJ2-1, with 9 bases lining up with TRBD1. J gave up 6 bases and V 6 bases, and 12 bases lay outside the gene matches. The V gene's germline CDR1 is SQVTM and CDR2 ANQGSEA. This CDR3 spans 15 amino acids. CDR3 DNA sequence: TGCAGCGTAGCAAAAACCGGGACAGGGAGCAATGAGCAGTTCTTC. It encodes CSVAKTGTGSNEQFF.

The CDR3 DNA sequence: TGCAGCGCAGGCCCGGGACAGGGTTTGAACACTGAAGCTTTCTTT. Translation: CSAGPGQGLNTEAFF. The chain joins TRBV29-1 to TRBJ1-1; 9 positions agree with TRBD1. With V trimmed by 7 bases and J by 0 bases, 9 bases remained unmatched. This CDR3 contains 15 residues. Germline loops: CDR1 SQVTM, CDR2 ANQGSEA.

With regard to this clone: Other DNA sequences in this sample translate to the same CDR3. The rearrangement uses TRBV30 and TRBJ2-5; no reliable D call. V lost 1 base, J lost 1 base, and 7 bases lay in between. The CDR3 has 13 residues. Germline values: CDR1 GTSNPN, CDR2 SVGIG (reference sequence). The CDR3, as DNA: TGTGCCTGGAGTGCTGGGCTCCAAGAGACCCAGTACTTC. Amino acids: CAWSAGLQETQYF. The complete variable domain, with remaining parts taken from reference TRBV30 and TRBJ2-5, reads SQTIHQWPATLVQPVGSPLSLECTVEGTSNPNLYWYRQAAGRGLQLLFYSVGIGQISSEVPQNLSASRPQDRQFILSSKKLLLSDSGFYLCAWSAGLQETQYFGPGTRLLVL.

The chain is built from TRBV7-9 and TRBJ2-6, with 8 bases that match TRBD1. Germline CDR1 is SEHNR and CDR2 is FQNEAQ (reference sequence). The ends lost 5 bases at V and 1 base at J; junction bases unmatched: 4. The CDR3 has 16 residues. The CDR3 is CASSPGQVSGANVLTF. CDR3 DNA sequence: TGTGCCAGCAGCCCGGGACAGGTTTCTGGGGCCAACGTCCTGACTTTC. Using reference TRBV7-9 and TRBJ2-6 for the parts outside the CDR3, the full variable domain is DTGVSQNPRHKITKRGQNVTFRCDPISEHNRLYWYRQTLGQGPEFLTYFQNEAQLEKSRLLSDRFSAERPKGSFSTLEIQRTEQGDSAMYLCASSPGQVSGANVLTFGAGSRLTVL.

The chain combines TRBV10-3 with TRBJ1-5; D is ambiguous. The CDR3 spans 13 residues. The ends were cut back, 0 bases at V and 6 bases at J, with 6 bases in the middle. The germline CDR1 and CDR2 sequences are ENHRY and SYGVKD. DNA for the CDR3: TGTGCCATCAGTGAGTCCCAAATTCAGCCCCAGCATTTT. Protein product: CAISESQIQPQHF.

The V and J genes are TRBV5-1 and TRBJ1-1; D unresolved. Trimming removed 2 bases at V and 1 base at J, with 15 bases between. The CDR3 is 16 amino acids. Germline V gene data show CDR1 as SGHRS and CDR2 as YFSETQ. CDR3 sequence (DNA): TGCGCCAGCAGCTTAGGCATACTACTGCAGAACACTGAAGCTTTCTTT. It translates to CASSLGILLQNTEAFF.

The J gene is TRBJ2-6, the V gene TRBV2; no firm D call. Germline CDR1 is SNHLY and CDR2 is FYNNEI. Trimming took off 4 bases at V and 2 bases at J, with 9 bases between the two ends. The CDR3 has 15 amino acids. CDR3 DNA: TGTGCCAGCAGTGCCACAGTCGCTGGGGCCAACGTCCTGACTTTC. Encoded protein: CASSATVAGANVLTF.

The CDR3 here is CASSSGPSLGHF. The CDR3 DNA is TGTGCCAGCAGTTCGGGACCGAGCCTTGGGCATTTT. This rearrangement joins TRBV6-1 to TRBJ1-5; maybe TRBD1 (5 bases). Trimming removed 5 bases at V and 15 bases at J, with 17 bases between. Germline CDR1 is MNHNS and CDR2 is SASEGT. This CDR3 region has 12 residues.

This clone was seen only a few times. Here the CDR3 DNA reads TGCGCCAGCCGTCCTCCGGAGAACTATGGCTACACCTTC. Amino acid sequence: CASRPPENYGYTF. V gene TRBV5-1 combines with J gene TRBJ1-2; D ambiguous. Germline CDR1 SGHRS, CDR2 YFSETQ. The V and J ends lost 7 bases and 2 bases respectively, with 12 bases between them. The CDR3 sequence is 13 residues long.

The chain combines TRBV4-3 with TRBJ2-5; D call uncertain. The DNA end is a closer match to TRBJ2-7, so the J assignment may be wrong. Germline V CDR1 and CDR2: LGHNA, YSLEER. This CDR3 is built from 13 residues. CDR3 amino acids: CASSQQASHEQYF. DNA of the CDR3: TGCGCCAGCAGCCAACAGGCCTCTCACGAGCAGTACTTC.

The V and J genes are TRBV10-3 and TRBJ1-1; no clear D. Between the trimmed V and J ends, which lost 6 bases and 4 bases, there was a span of 9 bases. The CDR3 covers 12 residues. Germline CDR1 is ENHRY and CDR2 is SYGVKD. The CDR3 region is CAIRGSGTEAFF. For the CDR3, the DNA is TGTGCCATCAGGGGGAGTGGCACTGAAGCTTTCTTT.

This clone appeared once. This chain joins TRBV27 and TRBJ2-7, with 11 bases identical to TRBD2. V lost 8 bases to trimming and J lost 4 bases; unmatched junction nucleotides: 10. This CDR3 contains 15 residues. The germline gives CDR1 MNHEY, CDR2 SMNVEV (reference sequence). The DNA of the CDR3 is TGTGCCAGCCGCCCTAGCGGGGGGTCTTATTACGAGCAGTACTTC. Its translation: CASRPSGGSYYEQYF.

This clone has just one count. The CDR3 bases are TGTGCCTGGTCGCAGGGGGCGAATCAGCCCCAGCATTTT. Protein: CAWSQGANQPQHF. The V call is TRBV30, the J call TRBJ1-5; 8 bases are shared with TRBD1. Germline values: CDR1 GTSNPN, CDR2 SVGIG (reference sequence). J lost 4 bases, V lost 5 bases, and 4 bases had no gene match. This CDR3 has 13 amino acids.

The table lists this clone with a count of one. The rearrangement uses TRBV9 and TRBJ2-4, with D possibly TRBD1 on 5 matching bases. Per the germline V gene, CDR1 is SGDLS and CDR2 is YYNGEE. The CDR3 is 16 amino acids. The germline V and J ends were trimmed by 0 bases and 0 bases, with 10 bases remaining between them. As DNA, the CDR3 is TGTGCCAGCAGCGTAGAGGGGAACCCAGCCAAAAACATTCAGTACTTC. Its protein product is CASSVEGNPAKNIQYF.

The chain links TRBV29-1 to TRBJ1-2; D is ambiguous. The CDR3 length is 13 residues. Germline V lookup: CDR1 SQVTM, CDR2 ANQGSEA. V dropped 0 bases and J dropped 2 bases, with 7 bases sitting between them. DNA for the CDR3: TGCAGCGTTGAAGACCAGTCAAACTATGGCTACACCTTC. Protein sequence: CSVEDQSNYGYTF.

This clone was detected only a few times. The V and J genes are TRBV25-1 and TRBJ2-6; D unresolved. Germline CDR1 is MGHDK and CDR2 is SYGVNS. V gave up 4 bases and J gave up 1 base, with 8 bases separating them. This CDR3 comprises 15 residues. The CDR3 protein is CASSVSESGANVLTF. The CDR3 DNA is TGTGCCAGCAGTGTATCAGAGTCTGGGGCCAACGTCCTGACTTTC.

This clone was picked up a small number of times. The chain combines TRBV7-2 with TRBJ2-7, with TRBD1 matching over 10 bases. V dropped 5 bases and J dropped 1; count of bases not matched to a gene: 5. The CDR3 is made up of 15 amino acids. Germline lookup yields CDR1 SGHTA and CDR2 FQGNSA. CDR3 nucleotides: TGTGCCAGCAGCCGACAGGGACAGGGGTCCTACGAGCAGTACTTC. Translated, it gives CASSRQGQGSYEQYF.

The V call is TRBV19, the J call TRBJ1-1, with a tentative D call TRBD1 (6 bases). The V gene's germline CDR1 is LNHDA and CDR2 SQIVND (reference sequence). The CDR3 has 13 residues. Trimming removed 4 bases from V and 8 bases from J, with 14 bases in between. This chain's CDR3 is CASSTIQGSEAFF. The CDR3 DNA reads TGTGCCAGTAGTACAATTCAGGGGAGCGAAGCTTTCTTT.

On this clone itself: Other DNA sequences from this sample encode an identical CDR3 as well. The chain carries TRBV5-1 and TRBJ2-1; 10 bases agree with TRBD2. CDR1 is SGHRS, CDR2 YFSETQ, per germline. Trimming took 1 base from V and 2 from J; bases not matched to a gene: 0. The CDR3 contains 15 residues. The CDR3 region has the DNA TGCGCCAGCAGCTTGACTAGCGGGGCCTACAATGAGCAGTTCTTC. Protein product: CASSLTSGAYNEQFF.

This clone was picked up a small number of times. This sequence joins TRBV6-5 and TRBJ1-1; D gene uncertain. Trimming cost V 0 bases and J 0 bases, with 5 bases left between them. The CDR3 runs to 14 residues. Per the germline V gene, CDR1 is MNHEY and CDR2 is SVGAGI. This CDR3 reads CASSYSGLNTEAFF. Written as DNA, the CDR3 is TGTGCCAGCAGTTACTCAGGGCTGAACACTGAAGCTTTCTTT.